The 21 T cell receptor beta chains listed next were all sequenced from one sample in a study of T cell responses to AZD1222 COVID-19 vaccine. Method: immunoSEQ multiplex PCR; TCRdb's copy keeps in-frame clones and lacks some. The sample lists 95,000 to 150,000 clones, just over 85% occurring once. Specimen: peripheral blood, collected on day 0 of AZD1222 vaccination. Source of these receptors: an adult in good health.

This CDR3 reads CASSPGTAYSNTEAFF. CDR3 sequence (DNA): TGTGCCAGCAGCCCCGGGACAGCCTATTCCAACACTGAAGCTTTCTTT. The chain recombines TRBV7-3 with TRBJ1-1; 7 bases line up with TRBD1. Trimming cost V 5 bases and J 2 bases; bases outside gene matches: 11. Germline V CDR1 and CDR2: SGHTA, FQGTGA. The CDR3 spans 16 residues. Using reference TRBV7-3 and TRBJ1-1 for the parts outside the CDR3, the full variable domain is GAGVSQTPSNKVTEKGKYVELRCDPISGHTALYWYRQSLGQGPEFLIYFQGTGAADDSGLPNDRFFAVRPEGSVSTLKIQRTERGDSAVYLCASSPGTAYSNTEAFFGQGTRLTVV.

V usage is TRBV7-9 and J usage is TRBJ2-7, with a tentative D call TRBD1 (5 bases). V was cut by 1 base and J by 3 bases, with 10 bases left in between. Germline lookup yields CDR1 SEHNR and CDR2 FQNEAQ (reference sequence). The CDR3 is 14 amino acids. The DNA for the CDR3 is TGTGCCAGCAGCTTAGGGACACCCGGCTACGAGCAGTACTTC. This codes for CASSLGTPGYEQYF.

The V and J genes are TRBV7-9 and TRBJ1-1; D uncertain. Trimming cost V 3 bases and J 4 bases, with 12 bases left between them. The CDR3 totals 14 residues. Looked up from germline, CDR1 is SEHNR and CDR2 is FQNEAQ (reference sequence). Here the CDR3 reads CASSFGPPRTEAFF. The CDR3, as DNA: TGTGCCAGCAGCTTCGGGCCGCCCCGCACTGAAGCTTTCTTT.

J is TRBJ1-5 and V is TRBV28; 7 bases are shared with TRBD1. The CDR3 loop spans 14 amino acids. After removal of 8 bases from V and 0 bases from J, the junction contained 4 bases not matched to a gene. The germline V gene has CDR1 MDHEN and CDR2 SYDVKM. The CDR3 nucleotides read TGTGCCAGCGGGACAGTAATTAGCAATCAGCCCCAGCATTTT. As protein: CASGTVISNQPQHF. Full variable domain (missing parts from reference TRBV28 and TRBJ1-5): DVKVTQSSRYLVKRTGEKVFLECVQDMDHENMFWYRQDPGLGLRLIYFSYDVKMKEKGDIPEGYSVSREKKERFSLILESASTNQTSMYLCASGTVISNQPQHFGDGTRLSIL.

The chain couples TRBV27 to TRBJ1-5, with D perhaps TRBD1 (5 bases). Germline V gene data show CDR1 as MNHEY and CDR2 as SMNVEV (reference sequence). The germline V and J ends were trimmed by 7 bases and 4 bases, with 29 bases remaining between them. The CDR3 runs 19 residues. This CDR3 reads CASKSGGGAGRGVNQPQHF. CDR3 nucleotides: TGTGCCAGCAAAAGCGGGGGAGGGGCAGGGAGGGGTGTTAATCAGCCCCAGCATTTT.

This rearrangement joins TRBV3-1 (or the pseudogene TRBV3-2) to TRBJ1-3; D not resolved. The CDR3 runs 15 residues. The germline V and J ends were trimmed by 0 bases and 0 bases, with 6 bases remaining between them. Germline lookup yields CDR1 LGHDT and CDR2 YNNKEL (reference sequence). CDR3 coding DNA: TGTGCCAGCAGCCAAGACCACAGCTCTGGAAACACCATATATTTT. It codes for CASSQDHSSGNTIYF.

The V gene is TRBV30, the J gene TRBJ2-5, with D perhaps TRBD2 (5 bases). The CDR3 spans 13 residues. Between the trimmed V and J ends, which lost 1 base and 2 bases, there was a span of 8 bases. Germline V lookup: CDR1 GTSNPN, CDR2 SVGIG (reference sequence). CDR3 nucleotides: TGTGCCTGGAGTGGGACTTCTCAAGAGACCCAGTACTTC. It yields the protein CAWSGTSQETQYF. The full variable domain, with the rest looked up from reference TRBV30 and TRBJ2-5, is SQTIHQWPATLVQPVGSPLSLECTVEGTSNPNLYWYRQAAGRGLQLLFYSVGIGQISSEVPQNLSASRPQDRQFILSSKKLLLSDSGFYLCAWSGTSQETQYFGPGTRLLVL.

The chain joins TRBV2 to TRBJ2-5, with 9 bases aligning to TRBD1. CDR1 and CDR2 from the germline V gene are SNHLY and FYNNEI. V was clipped by 7 bases and J by 2 bases; unmatched bases: 8. This CDR3 region has 15 residues. CDR3 protein: CASNAPGQGQETQYF. The CDR3 nucleotides are TGTGCCAGCAACGCCCCGGGACAGGGTCAAGAGACCCAGTACTTC.

This clone was seen more than once but under ten times. The chain uses TRBV7-2 and TRBJ1-2, with D unclear. V shed 3 bases and J shed 7 bases, with 12 bases lying between them. The germline CDR1 and CDR2 sequences are SGHTA and FQGNSA. This CDR3 comprises 13 residues. Written as DNA, the CDR3 is TGTGCCAGCAGCTTGGACTTATTAGGTGGCTACACCTTC. This sequence encodes CASSLDLLGGYTF.

The V call is TRBV12-3 or TRBV12-4, the J call TRBJ1-1, with D maybe TRBD1 (5 bases). The CDR3 sequence is 13 residues long. Trimming pared 3 bases from V and 6 bases from J, leaving 11 bases between. The CDR3 loop reads CASSFKGSAEAFF. The CDR3 DNA is TGTGCCAGCAGTTTTAAGGGGTCCGCTGAAGCTTTCTTT.

V is TRBV2 and J is TRBJ1-3; the D is unclear. V gave up 1 base and J gave up 1 base, with 5 bases separating them. Germline lookup yields CDR1 SNHLY and CDR2 FYNNEI. This CDR3 has 14 amino acids. The CDR3 bases are TGTGCCAGCAGTGAAGGGTTGTCTGGAAACACCATATATTTT. Residues: CASSEGLSGNTIYF. Supplemented by reference TRBV2 and TRBJ1-3, the full variable domain reads EPEVTQTPSHQVTQMGQEVILRCVPISNHLYFYWYRQILGQKVEFLVSFYNNEISEKSEIFDDQFSVERPDGSNFTLKIRSTKLEDSAMYFCASSEGLSGNTIYFGEGSWLTVV.

The chain combines TRBV5-6 with TRBJ2-3; D is ambiguous. Germline V gene data show CDR1 as SGHDT and CDR2 as YYEEEE. The CDR3 spans 14 residues. V was trimmed by 0 bases and J by 3 bases, leaving 8 bases between them. For the CDR3, the DNA is TGTGCCAGCAGCTTGGGAGACCCAACAGATACGCAGTATTTT. Translating gives CASSLGDPTDTQYF.

The rearrangement uses TRBV2 and TRBJ2-7; D perhaps matches TRBD1 (6 bases). Between the trimmed V and J ends, which lost 8 bases and 2 bases, there was a span of 10 bases. Germline loops: CDR1 SNHLY, CDR2 FYNNEI. This CDR3 is built from 12 residues. The CDR3 spells CASGRDTYEQYF. The CDR3 region has the DNA TGTGCCAGCGGCCGGGACACCTACGAGCAGTACTTC.

The J gene is TRBJ1-1, the V gene TRBV6-5; D gene uncertain. Germline V gene data show CDR1 as MNHEY and CDR2 as SVGAGI. The CDR3 spans 15 residues. V lost 5 bases to trimming and J lost 1 base, with 14 bases between them. The CDR3 region is CASSPTGAGNTEAFF. CDR3 DNA sequence: TGTGCCAGCAGTCCAACCGGAGCGGGGAACACTGAAGCTTTCTTT.

The V and J genes are TRBV19 and TRBJ2-1, with 14 nucleotides matching TRBD2. This CDR3 has 15 residues. The ends lost 6 bases at V and 6 bases at J; junction bases unmatched: 4. Looked up from germline, CDR1 is LNHDA and CDR2 is SQIVND (reference sequence). CDR3 sequence: CASRRLAGGLNEQFF. CDR3 in DNA: TGTGCCAGTAGGAGACTAGCGGGGGGGCTCAATGAGCAGTTCTTC.

The chain couples TRBV24-1 to TRBJ2-2; D gene ambiguous. CDR1 is KGHDR, CDR2 SFDVKD, per germline. V lost 5 bases and J 4 bases, leaving 13 bases between the germline ends. This CDR3 contains 15 residues. The CDR3 coding sequence is TGTGCCACCAGTGGGCAAGGGCGAGTCACCGGGGAGCTGTTTTTT. This gives the protein CATSGQGRVTGELFF.

V and J are TRBV5-1 and TRBJ2-7; no reliable D call. Trimming took off 4 bases at V and 5 bases at J, with 13 bases between the two ends. Germline V lookup: CDR1 SGHRS, CDR2 YFSETQ. There are 13 residues in the CDR3. CDR3: CASSNYLENEQYF. CDR3 bases: TGCGCCAGCAGCAATTACCTTGAGAACGAGCAGTACTTC.

The chain combines TRBV28 with TRBJ2-1; 9 bases match TRBD2. The CDR3 has 13 residues. Per the germline V gene, CDR1 is MDHEN and CDR2 is SYDVKM. With V trimmed by 8 bases and J by 7 bases, 6 bases remained unmatched. The CDR3 loop is CASLIAGANEQFF. Here the CDR3 DNA reads TGTGCCAGCTTAATAGCGGGAGCGAATGAGCAGTTCTTC.

This chain uses TRBV6-5 with TRBJ1-2; TRBD1 agrees at 7 bases. The CDR3 has 14 amino acids. Germline loops: CDR1 MNHEY, CDR2 SVGAGI. Germline trimming cut 5 bases from V and 7 bases from J; bases unmatched to any gene: 10. CDR3 in DNA: TGTGCCAGCAGTCCCTCCGGACAGGCCGGTGGCTACACCTTC. Its translation is CASSPSGQAGGYTF.

The chain is built from TRBV19 and TRBJ2-2; TRBD1 matches at 9 bases. Losses at the gene ends were 8 bases for V and 7 bases for J; bases not matched to a gene: 5. The CDR3 sequence is 13 residues long. Looked up from germline, CDR1 is LNHDA and CDR2 is SQIVND (reference sequence). CDR3 loop: CASGTGSGGELFF. CDR3 sequence (DNA): TGTGCCAGTGGGACAGGGTCGGGCGGGGAGCTGTTTTTT.

DNA of the CDR3: TGTGCCACCAGCAGAGACCCCATTGCTTCTGGAAACACCATATATTTT. Protein sequence: CATSRDPIASGNTIYF. The V and J genes are TRBV15 and TRBJ1-3; D is unclear. The CDR3 sequence is 16 residues long. Per the germline V gene, CDR1 is LNHNV and CDR2 is YYDKDF (reference sequence). The V gene lost 0 bases and the J gene lost 1 base, with 10 bases spanning the gap.